These T cell receptor beta chains were read from a single sample in a study of T cells in Graves' hyperthyroidism and ophthalmopathy. TCRdb re-called the multiplex PCR reads with MiXCR, one entry per CDR3 protein. This table holds about 350,000 distinct CDR3 sequences, roughly 15% found once. The sequenced sample consisted of blood. The receptors were gathered from a woman aged 40 to 50 with Graves' ophthalmopathy. CDR3s include the opening cysteine and the closing phenylalanine or tryptophan. A D gene is named only where the DNA matches it firmly. Only some rows state a clone size, as once, few, many or a class for expanded clones.

TRBV28	TRBJ2-7	TRBD1	few	CASSLLGTGGLDEQYF	TGTGCCAGCAGTTTACTTGGGACAGGGGGACTCGACGAGCAGTACTTC
TRBV28	TRBJ2-5	TRBD2	-	CASSLFLAGGQANRQETQYF	TGTGCCAGCAGTTTATTCCTTGCGGGGGGGCAAGCGAATAGGCAAGAGACCCAGTACTTC
TRBV11-3	TRBJ1-1	TRBD1	many	CATRGQGATEAFF	TGTGCCACGCGAGGACAGGGGGCCACTGAAGCTTTCTTT
TRBV5-1	TRBJ2-2	TRBD1	-	CASRMSPGGPGELFF	TGCGCCAGCAGGATGTCGCCAGGGGGCCCCGGGGAGCTGTTTTTT
TRBV28	TRBJ1-2	-	few	CASSFAENYGYTF	TGTGCCAGCAGTTTTGCTGAGAACTATGGCTACACCTTC
TRBV5-1	TRBJ1-2	-	-	CASSLEWGHSHGYTF	TGCGCCAGCAGCTTGGAATGGGGCCATAGCCATGGCTACACCTTC
TRBV12-3/TRBV12-4	TRBJ1-6	TRBD1	-	CASSPGQGYNSPLHF	TGTGCCAGCAGTCCTGGACAGGGATATAATTCACCCCTCCACTTT
TRBV19	TRBJ1-2	-	-	CASSRQVSNYGYTF	TGTGCCAGTAGTCGTCAGGTCTCGAACTATGGCTACACCTTC
TRBV24-1	TRBJ2-2	TRBD1	many	CATSDLPRGKFPGELFF	TGTGCCACCAGTGATTTGCCCAGGGGGAAGTTTCCCGGGGAGCTGTTTTTT
TRBV12-3/TRBV12-4	TRBJ2-2	-	-	CASSFANRATGELFF	TGTGCCAGCAGCTTTGCGAACAGGGCCACCGGGGAGCTGTTTTTT
TRBV2	TRBJ2-7	-	-	CASSQVDEQYF	TGTGCCAGCAGTCAGGTTGACGAGCAGTACTTC
TRBV2	TRBJ2-3	TRBD2	few	CLNYGGRRGDTQYF	TGTCTTAACTACGGCGGGAGAAGAGGGGATACGCAGTATTTT
TRBV28	TRBJ2-7	TRBD1	many	CASSTRDRDYEQYF	TGTGCCAGCAGTACCCGGGACAGGGACTACGAGCAGTACTTC
TRBV6-1	TRBJ1-2	TRBD1	many	CASTPQARGLGGYTF	TGTGCCAGCACCCCCCAGGCAAGGGGGCTTGGGGGCTACACCTTC
TRBV11-2	TRBJ2-1	TRBD2	many	CASSFTGTSGNEQFF	TGTGCCAGCAGCTTTACCGGGACTAGCGGGAATGAGCAGTTCTTC
TRBV19	TRBJ2-6	-	few	CASTSEDKTLSGANVLTF	TGTGCCAGTACCTCAGAAGACAAGACTCTCTCTGGGGCCAACGTCCTGACTTTC
TRBV20-1	TRBJ2-5	TRBD2	-	CSAFPGLASGTQYF	TGCAGTGCCTTCCCGGGACTAGCGTCAGGAACCCAGTACTTC
TRBV19	TRBJ2-7	TRBD2	-	CASSTRGGPYEQYF	TGTGCCAGTAGTACGCGGGGGGGACCCTACGAGCAGTACTTC
TRBV7-9	TRBJ1-1	-	-	CASSLEGGGYTEAFF	TGTGCCAGCAGCTTAGAGGGGGGAGGGTACACTGAAGCTTTCTTT
TRBV20-1	TRBJ1-5	-	few	CSAFTGRDGNQPQHF	TGCAGTGCTTTTACAGGGCGGGACGGCAATCAGCCCCAGCATTTT
TRBV25-1	TRBJ2-3	TRBD2	many	CASSEWGTSGSSTDTQYF	TGTGCCAGCAGTGAATGGGGGACTAGCGGCTCTAGCACAGATACGCAGTATTTT
TRBV6-1	TRBJ1-5	-	many	CASRSGEFNQPQHF	TGTGCCAGCAGAAGTGGAGAATTCAATCAGCCCCAGCATTTT
TRBV19	TRBJ2-2	-	many	CASRLGGDTGELFF	TGTGCCAGCCGCCTCGGGGGTGACACCGGGGAGCTGTTTTTT
TRBV7-9	TRBJ1-6	TRBD1	many	CASRDRDSVNSPLHF	TGTGCCAGCAGAGACCGGGACAGCGTCAATTCACCCCTCCACTTT
TRBV29-1	TRBJ1-1	-	few	CSVVSQMNTEAFF	TGCAGCGTTGTCAGCCAAATGAACACTGAAGCTTTCTTT
TRBV10-3	TRBJ1-4	-	many	CAISDPRHATNEKLFF	TGTGCCATCAGTGACCCCAGACATGCAACTAATGAAAAACTGTTTTTT
TRBV12-3/TRBV12-4	TRBJ2-7	-	many	CASRDRDGIYEQYF	TGTGCCAGCAGAGACCGGGACGGAATATACGAGCAGTACTTC
TRBV2	TRBJ1-2	-	many	CASSERAYGYTF	TGTGCCAGCAGTGAAAGGGCCTATGGCTACACCTTC
TRBV6-2/TRBV6-3	TRBJ2-7	-	many	CASSYSDSYEQYF	TGTGCCAGCAGTTACTCCGACAGCTACGAGCAGTACTTC
TRBV3-1	TRBJ2-5	TRBD2	many	CASSQESGEAETQYF	TGTGCCAGCAGCCAAGAGAGCGGGGAAGCTGAGACCCAGTACTTC
TRBV3-1	TRBJ2-2	-	-	CASSQHRVAGELFF	TGTGCCAGCAGCCAACATAGGGTGGCCGGGGAGCTGTTTTTT
TRBV27	TRBJ2-7	TRBD2	many	CASVGLAGGDNEQYF	TGTGCCAGCGTGGGACTAGCGGGGGGGGATAACGAGCAGTACTTC
TRBV2	TRBJ1-1	-	many	CASSARGWTFF	TGTGCCAGCAGTGCTCGGGGGTGGACTTTCTTT
TRBV7-9	TRBJ1-6	-	-	CASSLGLGGSHSPLHF	TGTGCCAGCAGCTTAGGACTGGGGGGCTCTCATTCACCCCTCCACTTT
TRBV20-1	TRBJ2-6	-	-	CSAREFVASSGANVLTF	TGCAGTGCTAGAGAGTTTGTTGCCAGCTCTGGGGCCAACGTCCTGACTTTC
TRBV12-5	TRBJ1-2	-	many	CASGLSGVVGYTF	TGTGCTAGTGGTTTGTCCGGGGTTGTAGGCTACACCTTC
TRBV9	TRBJ2-1	-	-	CASSVGQDPYNEQFF	TGTGCCAGCAGCGTAGGACAGGACCCCTACAATGAGCAGTTCTTC
TRBV12-5	TRBJ1-2	-	many	CASGHGVNYGYTF	TGTGCTAGTGGTCACGGGGTTAACTATGGCTACACCTTC
TRBV19	TRBJ2-1	-	-	CASTLGTGNYNEQFF	TGTGCCAGTACCCTGGGGACGGGGAACTACAATGAGCAGTTCTTC
TRBV4-1	TRBJ2-1	TRBD1	few	CASSRGTGVFNEQFF	TGCGCCAGCAGCCGAGGGACAGGGGTATTCAATGAGCAGTTCTTC
TRBV6-1	TRBJ1-1	-	many	CASSSPRSGNTEAFF	TGTGCCAGCAGTTCCCCCCGGAGTGGGAACACTGAAGCTTTCTTT
TRBV2	TRBJ1-5	-	many	CASIEGVARPQHF	TGTGCCAGCATCGAGGGTGTCGCGCGGCCCCAGCATTTT
TRBV5-1	TRBJ2-7	TRBD1	many	CASSAGTGGREQYF	TGCGCCAGCAGCGCCGGGACAGGCGGGCGGGAGCAGTACTTC
TRBV19	TRBJ1-1	-	-	CASSPRPRGQNTEAFF	TGTGCCAGTAGTCCGAGACCGCGGGGGCAGAACACTGAAGCTTTCTTT
TRBV3-1	TRBJ2-3	-	many	CASSLIGGTDTQYF	TGTGCCAGCAGTCTAATTGGTGGTACAGATACGCAGTATTTT
TRBV3-1	TRBJ2-2	-	-	CASSQATTGELFF	TGTGCCAGCAGCCAAGCGACCACCGGGGAGCTGTTTTTT
TRBV7-9	TRBJ2-1	-	many	CASSPGWWEQFF	TGTGCCAGCAGCCCCGGGTGGTGGGAGCAGTTCTTC
TRBV6-1	TRBJ1-1	-	many	CASSATGLLNTEAFF	TGTGCCAGCAGTGCGACAGGCTTATTGAACACTGAAGCTTTCTTT
TRBV27	TRBJ1-5	-	-	CASSLKINQPQHF	TGTGCCAGCAGTTTGAAGATTAATCAGCCCCAGCATTTT
TRBV6-4	TRBJ1-6	TRBD1	few	CASRAGTGRLPLHF	TGTGCCAGCAGGGCCGGGACAGGGCGATTACCCCTCCACTTT
TRBV4-1	TRBJ2-7	TRBD2	-	CASSQAGGVSYEQYF	TGCGCCAGCAGCCAAGCTGGGGGGGTCTCCTACGAGCAGTACTTC
TRBV12-3/TRBV12-4	TRBJ1-4	-	many	CASRRGRRSTNEKLFF	TGTGCCAGCAGACGGGGCAGGCGATCAACTAATGAAAAACTGTTTTTT
TRBV20-1	TRBJ1-4	TRBD1	-	CSAPGQGGTNEKLFF	TGCAGTGCTCCCGGACAGGGGGGTACTAATGAAAAACTGTTTTTT